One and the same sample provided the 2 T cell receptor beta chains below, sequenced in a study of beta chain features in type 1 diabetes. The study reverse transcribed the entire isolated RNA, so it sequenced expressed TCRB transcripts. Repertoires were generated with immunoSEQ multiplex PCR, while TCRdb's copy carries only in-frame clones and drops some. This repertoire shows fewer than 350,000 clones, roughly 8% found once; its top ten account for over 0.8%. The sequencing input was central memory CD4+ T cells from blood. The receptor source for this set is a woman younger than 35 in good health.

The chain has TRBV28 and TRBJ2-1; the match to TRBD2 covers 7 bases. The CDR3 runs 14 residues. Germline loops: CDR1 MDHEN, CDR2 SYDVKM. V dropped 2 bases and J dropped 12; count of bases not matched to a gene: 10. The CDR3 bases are TGTGCCAGCAGTTTAGAGAGCGGACTAGGTTGGCAGTTCTTC. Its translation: CASSLESGLGWQFF.

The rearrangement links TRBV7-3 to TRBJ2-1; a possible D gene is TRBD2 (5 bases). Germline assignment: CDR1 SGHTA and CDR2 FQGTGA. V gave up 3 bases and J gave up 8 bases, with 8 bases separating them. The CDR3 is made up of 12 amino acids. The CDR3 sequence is CASSFRGYEQFF. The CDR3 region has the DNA TGTGCCAGCAGCTTTCGGGGTTATGAGCAGTTCTTC.